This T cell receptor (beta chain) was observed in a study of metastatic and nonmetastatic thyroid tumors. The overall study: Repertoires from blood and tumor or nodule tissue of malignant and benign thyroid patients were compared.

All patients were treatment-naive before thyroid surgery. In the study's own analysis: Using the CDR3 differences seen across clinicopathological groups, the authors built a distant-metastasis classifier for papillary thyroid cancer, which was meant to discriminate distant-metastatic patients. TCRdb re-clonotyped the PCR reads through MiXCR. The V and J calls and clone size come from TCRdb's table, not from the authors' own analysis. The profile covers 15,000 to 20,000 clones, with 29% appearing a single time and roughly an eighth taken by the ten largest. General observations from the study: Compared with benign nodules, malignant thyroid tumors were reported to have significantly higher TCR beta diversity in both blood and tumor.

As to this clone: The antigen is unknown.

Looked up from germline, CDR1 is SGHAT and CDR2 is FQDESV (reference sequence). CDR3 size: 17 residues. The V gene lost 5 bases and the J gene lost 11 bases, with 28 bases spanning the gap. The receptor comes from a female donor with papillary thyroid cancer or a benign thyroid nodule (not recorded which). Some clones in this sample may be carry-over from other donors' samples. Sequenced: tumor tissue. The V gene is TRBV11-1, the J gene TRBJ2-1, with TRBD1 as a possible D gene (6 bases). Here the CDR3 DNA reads TGTGCCAGCAGCCCACTAGGAGGAGACGGACAGACATCAAAGCAGTTCTTC. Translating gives CASSPLGGDGQTSKQFF.